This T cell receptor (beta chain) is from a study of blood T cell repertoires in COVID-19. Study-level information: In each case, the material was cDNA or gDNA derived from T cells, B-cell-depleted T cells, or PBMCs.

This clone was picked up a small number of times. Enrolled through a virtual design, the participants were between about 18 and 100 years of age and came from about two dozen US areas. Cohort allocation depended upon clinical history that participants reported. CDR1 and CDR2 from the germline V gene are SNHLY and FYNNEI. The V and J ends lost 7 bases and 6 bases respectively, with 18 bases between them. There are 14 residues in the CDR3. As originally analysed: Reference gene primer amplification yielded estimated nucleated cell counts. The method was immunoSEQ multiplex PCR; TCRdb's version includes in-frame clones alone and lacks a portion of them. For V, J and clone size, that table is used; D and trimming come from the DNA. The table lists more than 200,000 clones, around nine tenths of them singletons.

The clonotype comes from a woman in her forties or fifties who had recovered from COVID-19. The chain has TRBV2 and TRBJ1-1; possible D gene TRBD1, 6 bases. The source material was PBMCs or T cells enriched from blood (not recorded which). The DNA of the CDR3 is TGTGCCAGCATGGAGACTAACAGGGTAGCTGAAGCTTTCTTT. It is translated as CASMETNRVAEAFF.